This entry features one T cell receptor beta chain sequence. The antigen remains unidentified. This CDR3 has 15 residues. Trimming took 4 bases from V and 9 from J; bases not matched to a gene: 9. The primer mix had 60 Vbeta and 13 Jbeta primers. As handled by the study authors: Some 9.9 million of 80 million or so unique TCR beta chains were shared, per a later count. Using immunoSEQ multiplex PCR, the repertoire was profiled, and TCRdb retains in-frame clones only, with some absent. V and J calls and clone size are as listed in that table; D and trimming were resolved from the DNA. The table has around 180,000 clones, less than 90% seen once. The data belong to a study of cytomegalovirus exposure and HLA in healthy donors. Study-wide points: In the analysis, some V segments, TRBV6-2 and TRBV6-3 included, were excluded as indistinguishable.

The sample consisted of PBMCs. The receptor comes from a girl in the first two years of life in good health and CMV-seronegative. The rearrangement joins TRBV23-1 to TRBJ2-7; 13 positions agree with TRBD2. TRBV23-1 is given ORF status, its function remaining uncertain. The CDR3 bases are TGCGCCAGCAGTCCACCGAGGACTAGCGGGAGTCGGCAGTACTTC. This translates into CASSPPRTSGSRQYF.